This T cell receptor beta chain comes out of a study of blood T cell repertoires in COVID-19. Across the study: Collection of acute and convalescent COVID-19 samples took place in the United States, Italy and Spain.

Germline V gene sequence: CDR1 SGDLS, CDR2 YYNGEE. The CDR3 extends over 14 amino acids. Trimming left V 0 bases short and J 4 bases short, with 10 bases between. Sequenced by immunoSEQ multiplex PCR; TCRdb stores in-frame clones only, minus some. The table has 150,000 to 200,000 clones, 88% seen once. This clone was counted a few times. The sequencing input was peripheral blood. The chain links TRBV9 to TRBJ1-2, with D possibly TRBD1 on 6 matching bases. The receptor's source is a human donor in a cohort sampled during active COVID-19. The CDR3 sequence: CASSVGGTLYGYTF. The DNA for the CDR3 is TGTGCCAGCAGCGTAGGAGGGACACTCTATGGCTACACCTTC.